This T cell receptor (beta chain) was identified in a study of control samples from healthy donors and cancer patients. The length of the CDR3 is 17 residues. The germline gives CDR1 SGHTA, CDR2 FQGNSA. With V trimmed by 2 bases and J by 8 bases, 12 bases remained unmatched. Repertoires were generated with immunoSEQ multiplex PCR, while TCRdb's copy carries only in-frame clones and drops some. The sample lists about 110,000 clones, 70% to 85% occurring once. The chain uses TRBV7-2 and TRBJ2-4; TRBD1 agrees at 10 bases. The sequence came from a man younger than 30 in good health. Sequenced material: blood. CDR3: CASSLKLGQGNRDIQYF. In DNA form, the CDR3 reads TGTGCCAGCAGCTTAAAGCTGGGACAGGGGAATCGGGACATTCAGTACTTC.